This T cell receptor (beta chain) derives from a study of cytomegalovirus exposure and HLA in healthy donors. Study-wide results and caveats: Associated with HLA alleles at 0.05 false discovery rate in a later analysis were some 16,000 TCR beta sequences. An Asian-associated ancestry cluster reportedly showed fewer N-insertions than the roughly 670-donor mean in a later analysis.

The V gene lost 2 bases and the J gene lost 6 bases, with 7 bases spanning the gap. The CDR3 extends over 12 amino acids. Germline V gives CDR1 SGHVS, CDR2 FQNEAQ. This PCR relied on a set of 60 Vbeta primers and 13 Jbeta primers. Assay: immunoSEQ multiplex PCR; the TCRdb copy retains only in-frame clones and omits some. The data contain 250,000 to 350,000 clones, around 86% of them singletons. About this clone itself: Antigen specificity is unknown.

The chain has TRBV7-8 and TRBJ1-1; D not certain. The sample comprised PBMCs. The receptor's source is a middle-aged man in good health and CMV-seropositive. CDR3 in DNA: TGTGCCAGCAGCTTATTCGCGGCTGAAGCTTTCTTT. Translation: CASSLFAAEAFF. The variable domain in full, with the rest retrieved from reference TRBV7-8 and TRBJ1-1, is GAGVSQSPRYKVAKRGQDVALRCDPISGHVSLFWYQQALGQGPEFLTYFQNEAQLDKSGLPSDRFFAERPEGSVSTLKIQRTQQEDSAVYLCASSLFAAEAFFGQGTRLTVV.